The rows below give T cell receptor beta chains drawn from one sample of a study of blood T cells in healthy people across ages. Each CDR3 protein is one row after TCRdb ran MiXCR on the 5' RACE reads. Of roughly 560,000 distinct CDR3 sequences in the sample, 24% were seen once. These records were also assigned to another study, of T cells of mothers and their children.

Sequences were obtained from blood. The receptors originated from a boy aged 10-17 years in good health. CDR3s include the opening cysteine and the closing phenylalanine or tryptophan. D genes are given only for firm matches. Clone size is stated in some rows and not others, as once, few, many or a class when expanded.

TRBV2,-,TRBJ2-5,few,CASSDPPEQAQYF,TGTGCCAGCAGTGATCCTCCCGAACAGGCCCAGTACTTC
TRBV7-8,-,TRBJ1-1,-,CASSLGGGTTEAFF,TGTGCCAGCAGCTTAGGAGGGGGAACCACTGAAGCTTTCTTT
TRBV7-9,-,TRBJ1-1,few,CASSLEGDQREAFF,TGTGCCAGCAGCTTAGAAGGCGATCAAAGAGAAGCTTTCTTT
TRBV3-1,-,TRBJ1-6,many,CASSQVEYNSPLHF,TGTGCCAGCAGCCAAGTGGAATATAATTCACCCCTCCACTTT
TRBV18,-,TRBJ1-6,once,CASSPNLQPDNSPLHF,TGTGCCAGCTCACCAAATTTACAACCCGATAATTCACCCCTCCACTTT
TRBV7-9,-,TRBJ2-1,-,CASSPHTRYEQFF,TGTGCCAGCAGCCCCCATACCCGGTATGAGCAGTTCTTC
TRBV30,-,TRBJ1-5,-,CAWSAPGSSNQPRHF,TGTGCCTGGAGTGCGCCGGGTAGCAGCAATCAGCCCCGGCATTTT
TRBV20-1,TRBD2,TRBJ2-5,-,CSATPSLAGKQETQYF,TGCAGTGCTACCCCCTCACTAGCGGGAAAACAAGAGACCCAGTACTTC
TRBV7-9,-,TRBJ2-1,-,CASSFILSSYNEQFF,TGTGCCAGCAGCTTTATCCTATCCTCCTACAATGAGCAGTTCTTC
TRBV7-2,-,TRBJ2-5,few,CASSYYGLFPSETQYF,TGTGCCAGCAGCTATTATGGACTATTCCCGAGCGAGACCCAGTACTTC
TRBV7-9,TRBD2,TRBJ2-1,-,CASSLVLAGTNEQFF,TGTGCCAGCAGCTTAGTTCTAGCGGGAACCAATGAGCAGTTCTTC
TRBV7-2,TRBD2,TRBJ2-3,few,CASTQRKAGGPSDTQYF,TGTGCCAGCACGCAACGAAAAGCGGGAGGGCCATCAGATACGCAGTATTTT
TRBV28,-,TRBJ1-1,-,CASSPPTGTTEAFF,TGTGCCAGCAGTCCACCTACAGGGACCACTGAAGCTTTCTTT
TRBV6-1,-,TRBJ2-1,-,CASSTAQGSSYNEQFF,TGTGCCAGCAGTACAGCCCAGGGGAGCTCCTACAATGAGCAGTTCTTC
TRBV9,-,TRBJ2-1,few,CTSSGGDSSYNEQFF,TGTACCAGCAGCGGAGGGGACAGCTCCTACAATGAGCAGTTCTTC
TRBV6-2/TRBV6-3,TRBD1,TRBJ2-5,few,CATGQGETQYF,TGTGCCACCGGACAGGGGGAGACCCAGTACTTC
TRBV6-2/TRBV6-3,-,TRBJ2-5,few,CASSYRGGRETQYF,TGTGCCAGCAGTTATCGAGGGGGGCGAGAGACCCAGTACTTC
TRBV28,-,TRBJ2-3,-,CASSFEAEITDTQYF,TGTGCCAGCAGTTTTGAAGCGGAAATCACAGATACGCAGTATTTT
TRBV29-1,TRBD2,TRBJ2-7,-,CSVPGLELPYEQYF,TGCAGCGTTCCAGGACTAGAGCTCCCGTACGAGCAGTACTTC
TRBV29-1,TRBD2,TRBJ2-5,-,CSVDLAGGQETQYF,TGCAGCGTTGATCTAGCGGGGGGACAAGAGACCCAGTACTTC
TRBV12-3/TRBV12-4,-,TRBJ1-5,-,CASSLMLGRRTQHF,TGTGCCAGCAGTTTGATGTTGGGGCGTAGGACCCAGCATTTT
TRBV2,-,TRBJ2-7,-,CASSDRNYEQYF,TGTGCCAGCAGTGATAGGAACTACGAGCAGTACTTC
TRBV24-1,TRBD1,TRBJ2-5,-,CATATGTAEETQYF,TGTGCCACCGCCACCGGGACAGCGGAAGAGACCCAGTACTTC
TRBV7-6,-,TRBJ1-4,few,CASSLRAGDEKLFF,TGTGCCAGCAGCTTAAGGGCAGGGGATGAAAAACTGTTTTTT
TRBV6-1,TRBD2,TRBJ2-4,-,CASSEASGGAAKNIQYF,TGTGCCAGCAGTGAAGCTAGCGGGGGGGCAGCCAAAAACATTCAGTACTTC
TRBV27,-,TRBJ2-7,few,CASMAEQGLNEQYF,TGTGCCAGCATGGCCGAACAGGGACTCAACGAGCAGTACTTC
TRBV29-1,TRBD2,TRBJ2-1,-,CSVEDLGTSGRMVVNEQFF,TGCAGCGTTGAAGATTTGGGAACTAGCGGGAGGATGGTAGTCAATGAGCAGTTCTTC
TRBV28,-,TRBJ2-5,many,CASSPRGSGPQETQYF,TGTGCCAGCAGTCCCCGGGGTAGCGGACCCCAAGAGACCCAGTACTTC
TRBV5-1,TRBD1,TRBJ2-7,few,CAGSSTGSYEQYF,TGCGCCGGCAGCTCGACAGGGTCCTACGAGCAGTACTTC
TRBV9,TRBD2,TRBJ2-1,few,CASSGNLAEHEYDEQFF,TGTGCCAGCAGCGGGAACCTAGCGGAACACGAGTACGATGAGCAGTTCTTC
TRBV9,TRBD2,TRBJ2-5,few,CASSDGGGRAETQYF,TGTGCCAGCAGCGACGGTGGCGGGAGGGCGGAGACCCAGTACTTC
TRBV18,-,TRBJ2-5,-,CASSPGLALIQETQYF,TGTGCCAGCTCACCAGGGCTGGCACTAATTCAAGAGACCCAGTACTTC
TRBV20-1,-,TRBJ1-4,-,CSATRTALAEKLFF,TGCAGTGCTACCCGGACTGCCCTGGCAGAAAAACTGTTTTTT
TRBV5-1,TRBD1,TRBJ1-1,-,CASSDGTGATEAFF,TGCGCCAGCAGCGACGGGACAGGGGCGACTGAAGCTTTCTTT
TRBV6-6,-,TRBJ2-2,-,CASRDTGSQGELFF,TGTGCCAGCAGGGACACGGGTTCCCAAGGGGAGCTGTTTTTT